This TCR beta chain was identified during a study of control samples from healthy donors and cancer patients. CDR1 and CDR2 (germline): GTSNPN, SVGIG (reference sequence). The CDR3 contains 12 residues. Trimming removed 1 base at V and 4 bases at J, with 6 bases between. Generated by immunoSEQ multiplex PCR, the TCRdb table keeps only in-frame clones and is missing some. The sample has approximately 140,000 clones, 88% seen once; the top ten hold just over 8.5%. The TCR comes from a woman in her 30s in good health. This chain uses TRBV30 with TRBJ2-3; tentatively, D is TRBD2 (5 bases). The sample was blood. For the CDR3, the DNA is TGTGCCTGGAGTGGAGGGTCAGATACGCAGTATTTT. Protein product: CAWSGGSDTQYF.